Listed below are T cell receptor beta chains from one sample, sequenced in a study of blood T cell repertoires in COVID-19. Profiled with immunoSEQ multiplex PCR; TCRdb holds only in-frame clones, not every one. This table has 180,000 or so clones, approximately 82% appearing once. Sequenced input: peripheral blood. The receptors were gathered from a human donor with acute or convalescent COVID-19. The donor label of this sample is uncertain. CDR3s include the opening cysteine and the closing phenylalanine or tryptophan. A D gene is named only where the DNA matches it firmly. Part of the rows lack a size; the others show once, few, many or a class for expanded clones.

>TRBD2|NA|TRBJ2-7|TRBV11-2
CASSLQQGGLAGKYEQYF
TGTGCCAGCAGCTTACAACAGGGGGGACTAGCGGGAAAATACGAGCAGTACTTC
>NA|NA|TRBJ2-7|TRBV4-3
CASSRGGFGAEQYF
TGCGCCAGCAGCAGAGGGGGTTTCGGTGCCGAGCAGTACTTC
>NA|NA|TRBJ2-7|TRBV9
CASSVAQSSYEQYF
TGTGCCAGCAGCGTAGCACAGAGCTCCTACGAGCAGTACTTC
>TRBD2|NA|TRBJ2-1|TRBV19
CASTRATSGSSTYNEQFF
TGTGCCAGTACCAGAGCAACTAGCGGGAGTTCCACCTACAATGAGCAGTTCTTC
>NA|NA|TRBJ1-4|TRBV21-1
CASSKATPRDSATNEKLFF
TGTGCCAGCAGCAAAGCAACCCCTAGGGACAGTGCAACTAATGAAAAACTGTTTTTT
>TRBD1|NA|TRBJ1-5|TRBV28
CASSTGGNQPQHF
TGTGCCAGCAGTACAGGGGGCAATCAGCCCCAGCATTTT
>TRBD2|NA|TRBJ2-1|TRBV7-9
CASSQTSGANEQFF
TGTGCCAGCAGCCAGACTAGCGGAGCAAATGAGCAGTTCTTC
>TRBD1|NA|TRBJ1-1|TRBV6-5
CASSIAGQGVTEAFF
TGTGCCAGCAGTATCGCGGGACAGGGGGTTACTGAAGCTTTCTTT
>TRBD2|NA|TRBJ2-2|TRBV14
CASSQGLAYGELFF
TGTGCCAGCAGCCAAGGACTAGCCTACGGGGAGCTGTTTTTT
>TRBD1|NA|TRBJ2-2|TRBV23-1
CASSQPEQGAGNTGELFF
TGCGCCAGCAGTCAACCGGAACAGGGGGCAGGAAACACCGGGGAGCTGTTTTTT
>NA|NA|TRBJ2-3|TRBV5-1
CASSLAADTQYF
TGCGCCAGCAGCTTGGCGGCAGATACGCAGTATTTT
>TRBD1|NA|TRBJ1-6|TRBV7-2
CATSDRVRQNSPLHF
TGTGCCACCTCGGACAGGGTGCGGCAGAATTCACCCCTCCACTTT
>TRBD2|NA|TRBJ2-1|TRBV6-2/TRBV6-3
CASSYSGGRAGYNEQFF
TGTGCCAGCAGTTACTCCGGCGGGAGGGCCGGTTACAATGAGCAGTTCTTC
>NA|few|TRBJ1-4|TRBV7-2
CASSLARAGAGEKLFF
TGTGCCAGCAGCTTAGCGCGGGCAGGGGCTGGGGAAAAACTGTTTTTT
>TRBD2|NA|TRBJ2-3|TRBV29-1
CSVESPAGSDTQYF
TGCAGCGTTGAAAGCCCAGCGGGATCAGATACGCAGTATTTT
>NA|NA|TRBJ1-5|TRBV5-1
CASSPGVKGPQHF
TGCGCCAGCAGCCCCGGGGTGAAAGGGCCCCAGCATTTT
>NA|NA|TRBJ1-1|TRBV6-2/TRBV6-3
CASSYDRTNTEAFF
TGTGCCAGCAGTTACGACAGGACGAACACTGAAGCTTTCTTT
>NA|NA|TRBJ2-3|TRBV25-1
CASSDPTSGAWGTDTQYF
TGTGCCAGCAGTGACCCTACCTCAGGGGCGTGGGGGACAGATACGCAGTATTTT
>NA|NA|TRBJ2-5|TRBV5-4
CASSQGQRGGKETQYF
TGTGCCAGCAGCCAGGGGCAGCGGGGTGGGAAAGAGACCCAGTACTTC
>TRBD1|NA|TRBJ2-7|TRBV28
CASQGTAYEQYF
TGTGCCAGCCAGGGGACAGCCTACGAGCAGTACTTC
>NA|NA|TRBJ1-6|TRBV12-2
CASRFPGQSRSPLHF
TGTGCAAGTCGCTTCCCGGGACAGTCACGATCACCCCTCCACTTT
>NA|NA|TRBJ2-1|TRBV18
CASSLRTAMSSYNEQFF
TGTGCCAGCTCTCTACGGACAGCGATGAGCTCCTACAATGAGCAGTTCTTC